This TCR beta chain was sequenced in a study of brain T cells in children with intractable seizures. Repertoires were generated with immunoSEQ multiplex PCR, while TCRdb's copy carries only in-frame clones and drops some. The sample lists approximately 110,000 clones, roughly 94% seen once, with around 4.1% in the top ten. The study's findings and limits: Pre-surgery blood may have been undersampled, hiding some clones.

This CDR3 spans 17 amino acids. The V end was cut by 0 bases, the J end by 5 bases, with 21 bases between. CDR1 is SGHRS, CDR2 YFSETQ, per germline. About this clone: Its antigen is unidentified.

The TCR comes from a boy under two years old with hemimegalencephaly and intractable seizures. The V gene is TRBV5-1, the J gene TRBJ2-7; maybe TRBD2 (5 bases). Source: peripheral blood, taken at surgery. CDR3 bases: TGCGCCAGCAGCTTGGGTTTTGCGGGCAGTTCCTGGGACGAGCAGTACTTC. Translation gives CASSLGFAGSSWDEQYF.